This passage covers 9 T cell receptor beta chains from one sample sequenced in a study of T-cell reconstitution after alpha-beta-depleted transplantation in children (dated by TCRdb to the mid-2010s). The method behind the library was PCR. Instrument used: Illumina HiSeq 2500. Molecular barcoding was employed in the preparation of TCR libraries, with unique molecular identifiers being used to normalize TCRbeta repertoire quantification. TCRdb cleaned the public reads at Q25 with fastp, built clones with MiXCR and kept in-frame beta chains. Rows are unified per CDR3 protein, each entry keeping the most common DNA and genes. The sample contains hundreds of thousands of distinct CDR3 sequences, under 15% of them found a single time. The ten largest clonotypes hold 0.79% of the sample. According to the study, the label for this sample's treatment or condition signals: allogeneic hematopoietic cell transplantation with graft depleted of TCRalphabeta T cells and CD19 B cells.

Sequencing used PBMCs, obtained before TCRalphabeta/CD19-depleted stem cell transplant. The receptors stem from a girl aged 2-10 years with congenital amegakaryocytic thrombocytopenia, due to receive a stem cell transplant.

This clonotype occurred many times. The gene calls are TRBV6-1 and TRBJ2-3; D gene uncertain. Trimming shortened V by 5 bases and J by 5 bases, and 11 bases separated the two germline ends. The CDR3 contains 13 residues. Germline V gene data show CDR1 as MNHNS and CDR2 as SASEGT. The CDR3 nucleotides read TGTGCCAGCAGTCTTGAGATACAAGATACGCAGTATTTT. This gives the protein CASSLEIQDTQYF.

This clonotype was counted a few times. This chain's CDR3 is CASSFPQTETQYF. The CDR3 nucleotides read TGTGCCAGCAGCTTCCCCCAGACAGAGACCCAGTACTTC. The chain joins TRBV7-9 to TRBJ2-5; D is ambiguous. From germline, CDR1 is SEHNR and CDR2 FQNEAQ (reference sequence). The CDR3 has 13 residues. The germline V and J ends were trimmed by 3 bases and 4 bases, with 9 bases remaining between them.

V gene TRBV20-1 combines with J gene TRBJ2-2; D is possibly TRBD1 or TRBD2 (5 bases each). Trimming pared 6 bases from V and 4 bases from J, leaving 18 bases between. The CDR3 length is 15 residues. Germline V gene data show CDR1 as DFQATT and CDR2 as SNEGSKA (reference sequence). Written as DNA, the CDR3 is TGCAGTGCAGCCGGGGAAGGGGCCTTCACCGGGGAGCTGTTTTTT. Translation gives CSAAGEGAFTGELFF.

The chain links TRBV13 to TRBJ2-7; 7 nucleotides match TRBD2. V lost 5 bases and J lost 4; bases outside the gene matches: 8. Germline CDR1 PRHDT, CDR2 FYEKMQ (reference sequence). The CDR3 is 14 amino acids. CDR3 sequence reads: CASSTRGGGYEQYF. The DNA of the CDR3 is TGTGCCAGCAGCACCCGTGGGGGGGGATACGAGCAGTACTTC.

Many counts were recorded for this clonotype. The J gene is TRBJ2-5, the V gene TRBV20-1, with a possible D match to TRBD1 (5 bases). CDR3 length: 15 amino acids. The V end was cut by 5 bases, the J end by 1 base, with 17 bases between. Germline lookup yields CDR1 DFQATT and CDR2 SNEGSKA (reference sequence). CDR3 protein: CSAPKGYLRQETQYF. As DNA, the CDR3 is TGCAGTGCTCCGAAGGGGTACTTACGCCAAGAGACCCAGTACTTC.

The sample holds a few counts of this clonotype. The chain has TRBV20-1 and TRBJ2-4, with a weak D call TRBD2 (5 bases). Trimming took off 4 bases at V and 9 bases at J, with 16 bases between the two ends. This CDR3 has 13 amino acids. The germline V gene encodes CDR1 DFQATT and CDR2 SNEGSKA (reference sequence). CDR3 DNA: TGCAGTGCTACCGGACTGGGGAATATCATTCAGTACTTC. It specifies CSATGLGNIIQYF.

The chain is built from TRBV20-1 and TRBJ2-7, with a possible D match to TRBD2 (6 bases). V was cut by 5 bases and J by 3 bases, with 20 bases left in between. The CDR3 loop spans 15 amino acids. CDR1 is DFQATT and CDR2 is SNEGSKA in the germline V gene (reference sequence). CDR3 loop: CSAAGLGGRFYEQYF. CDR3 DNA sequence: TGCAGTGCTGCCGGGTTGGGGGGTCGTTTCTACGAGCAGTACTTC.

This clonotype occurred a few times. The V gene is TRBV11-2, the J gene TRBJ2-6; 10 nucleotides agree with TRBD2. This CDR3 spans 16 amino acids. The V gene end was trimmed by 4 bases and the J gene end by 0 bases; junction bases not matched to a gene: 0. CDR1 and CDR2 (germline): SGHAT, FQNNGV. CDR3 nucleotide sequence: TGTGCCAGCAGCTGGACTAGCGGCTCTGGGGCCAACGTCCTGACTTTC. It yields the protein CASSWTSGSGANVLTF.

CDR3 amino acids: CSATPLAPSYEQYF. CDR3 nucleotide sequence: TGCAGTGCTACCCCACTAGCTCCTTCCTACGAGCAGTACTTC. This chain links TRBV20-1 with TRBJ2-7; TRBD2 is a possible D gene (6 bases). Per germline, CDR1 DFQATT and CDR2 SNEGSKA (reference sequence). Trimming removed 4 bases from V and 1 base from J, with 14 bases in between. The CDR3 is 14 residues long.